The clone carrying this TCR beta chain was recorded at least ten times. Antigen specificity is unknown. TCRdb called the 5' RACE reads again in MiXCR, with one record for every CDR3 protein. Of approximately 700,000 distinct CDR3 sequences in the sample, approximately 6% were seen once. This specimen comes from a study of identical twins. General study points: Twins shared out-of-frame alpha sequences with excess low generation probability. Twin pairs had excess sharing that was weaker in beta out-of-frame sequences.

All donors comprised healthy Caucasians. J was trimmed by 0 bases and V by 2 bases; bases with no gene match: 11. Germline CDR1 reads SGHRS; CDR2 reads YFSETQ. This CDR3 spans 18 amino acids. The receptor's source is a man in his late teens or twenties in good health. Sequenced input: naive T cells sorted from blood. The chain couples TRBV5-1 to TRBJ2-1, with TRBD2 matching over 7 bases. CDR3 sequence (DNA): TGCGCCAGCAGCTTCTGGGGGAGGGCCGTCAGCTCCTACAATGAGCAGTTCTTC. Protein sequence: CASSFWGRAVSSYNEQFF.